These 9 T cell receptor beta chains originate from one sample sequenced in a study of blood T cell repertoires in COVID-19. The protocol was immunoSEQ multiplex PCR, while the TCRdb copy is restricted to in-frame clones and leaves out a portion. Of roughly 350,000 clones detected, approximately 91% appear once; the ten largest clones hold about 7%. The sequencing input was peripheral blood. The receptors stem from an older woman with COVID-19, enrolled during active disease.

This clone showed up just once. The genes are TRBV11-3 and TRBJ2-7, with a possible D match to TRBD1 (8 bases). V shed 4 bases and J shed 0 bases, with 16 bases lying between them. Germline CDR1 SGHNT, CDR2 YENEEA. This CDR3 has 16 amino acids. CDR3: CASSSGGQDGSYEQYF. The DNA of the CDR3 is TGTGCCAGCAGCTCGGGGGGACAGGATGGCTCCTACGAGCAGTACTTC.

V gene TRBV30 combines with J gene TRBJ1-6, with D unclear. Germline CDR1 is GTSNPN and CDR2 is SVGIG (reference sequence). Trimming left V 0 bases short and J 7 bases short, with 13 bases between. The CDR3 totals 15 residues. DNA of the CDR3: TGTGCCTGGAGTGTACGGAGCCGACGCAATTCACCCCTCCACTTT. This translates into CAWSVRSRRNSPLHF.

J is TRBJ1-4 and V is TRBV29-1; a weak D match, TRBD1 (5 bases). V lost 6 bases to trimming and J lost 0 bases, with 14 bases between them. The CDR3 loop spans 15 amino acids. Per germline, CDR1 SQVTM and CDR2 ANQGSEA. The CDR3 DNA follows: TGCAGCGTCCGGATGGGGGGTGCAACTAATGAAAAACTGTTTTTT. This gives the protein CSVRMGGATNEKLFF.

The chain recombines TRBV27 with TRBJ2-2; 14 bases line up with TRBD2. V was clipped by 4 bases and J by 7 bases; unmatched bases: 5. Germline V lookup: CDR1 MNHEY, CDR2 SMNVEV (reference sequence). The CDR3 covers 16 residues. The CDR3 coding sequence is TGTGCCAGCAGTTCTCGACTAGCGGGAGGGGGCGGGGAGCTGTTTTTT. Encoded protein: CASSSRLAGGGGELFF.

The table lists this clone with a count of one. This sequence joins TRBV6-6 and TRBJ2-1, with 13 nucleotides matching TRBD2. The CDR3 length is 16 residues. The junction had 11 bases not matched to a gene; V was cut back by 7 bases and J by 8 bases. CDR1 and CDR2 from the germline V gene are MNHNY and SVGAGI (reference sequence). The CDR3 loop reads CASKSSGLAGLDEQFF. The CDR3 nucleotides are TGTGCCAGCAAGTCCTCGGGACTAGCGGGGCTCGATGAGCAGTTCTTC.

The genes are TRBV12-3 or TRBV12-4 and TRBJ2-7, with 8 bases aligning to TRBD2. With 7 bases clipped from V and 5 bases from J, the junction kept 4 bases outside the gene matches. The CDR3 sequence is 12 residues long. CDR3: CASTVGGDEQYF. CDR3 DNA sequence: TGTGCCAGCACGGTCGGGGGGGACGAGCAGTACTTC.

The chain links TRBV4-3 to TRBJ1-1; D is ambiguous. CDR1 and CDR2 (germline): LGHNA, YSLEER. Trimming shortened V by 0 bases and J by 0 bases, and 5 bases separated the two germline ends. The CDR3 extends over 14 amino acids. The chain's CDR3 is CASSQERVNTEAFF. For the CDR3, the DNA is TGCGCCAGCAGCCAAGAGAGGGTGAACACTGAAGCTTTCTTT.

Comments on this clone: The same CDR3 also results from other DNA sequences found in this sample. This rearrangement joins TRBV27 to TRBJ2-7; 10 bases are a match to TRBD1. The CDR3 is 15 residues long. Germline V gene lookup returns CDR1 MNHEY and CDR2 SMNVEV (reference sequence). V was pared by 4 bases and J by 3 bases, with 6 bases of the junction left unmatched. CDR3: CASSSWTGGSYEQYF. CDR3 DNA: TGTGCCAGCAGTTCCTGGACAGGGGGAAGCTACGAGCAGTACTTC.

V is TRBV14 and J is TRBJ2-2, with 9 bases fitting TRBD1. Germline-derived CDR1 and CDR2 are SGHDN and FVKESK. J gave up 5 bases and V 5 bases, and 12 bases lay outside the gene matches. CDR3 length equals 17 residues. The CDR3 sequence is CASSSIPGTGTTGELFF. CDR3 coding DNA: TGTGCCAGCAGCTCTATTCCCGGGACAGGGACAACCGGGGAGCTGTTTTTT.